A single sample is the source of the 27 T cell receptor beta chains below, sequenced in a study of brain T cells in children with intractable seizures. Only in-frame clones appear in the TCRdb table, and some are missing; sequencing was by immunoSEQ multiplex PCR. The sample holds about 76,000 clones; about 92% are singletons and the top ten take roughly 1.5%. Sequenced here: peripheral blood, sampled at surgery. These receptor sequences come from a boy under two years old with tuberous sclerosis and intractable seizures.

V and J are TRBV13 and TRBJ2-7; 7 positions agree with TRBD2. Germline trimming cut 0 bases from V and 4 bases from J; bases unmatched to any gene: 3. This CDR3 spans 14 amino acids. CDR1 PRHDT and CDR2 FYEKMQ come from the germline V gene (reference sequence). In DNA, the CDR3 is TGTGCCAGCAGCTTAGGGACACTAGCGTACGAGCAGTACTTC. Translated: CASSLGTLAYEQYF. The full variable domain, its missing parts supplied by reference TRBV13 and TRBJ2-7, is AAGVIQSPRHLIKEKRETATLKCYPIPRHDTVYWYQQGPGQDPQFLISFYEKMQSDKGSIPDRFSAQQFSDYHSELNMSSLELGDSALYFCASSLGTLAYEQYFGPGTRLTVT.

V is TRBV7-9 and J is TRBJ2-3; D not certain. This CDR3 has 14 residues. Trimming shortened V by 5 bases and J by 3 bases, and 12 bases separated the two germline ends. Germline lookup yields CDR1 SEHNR and CDR2 FQNEAQ (reference sequence). The CDR3 loop is CASSEWTGTDTQYF. For the CDR3, the DNA is TGTGCCAGCAGCGAATGGACCGGGACAGATACGCAGTATTTT.

The rearrangement uses TRBV6-5 and TRBJ2-3; no firm D call. Germline CDR1 and CDR2: MNHEY and SVGAGI. CDR3 length equals 13 residues. V was shortened by 6 bases and J by 14 bases, with 21 bases between the two germline ends. CDR3 DNA sequence: TGTGCCAGCAGCCCCCACTCCGTAGGGATTTGGTATTTT. It is translated as CASSPHSVGIWYF.

CDR3 residues: CASSLDGGGYTEAFF. CDR3 nucleotides: TGCGCCAGCAGCTTGGATGGAGGTGGGTACACTGAAGCTTTCTTT. The chain combines TRBV5-1 with TRBJ1-1; D is unclear. This CDR3 is 15 amino acids long. CDR1 SGHRS and CDR2 YFSETQ come from the germline V gene. V was trimmed by 0 bases and J by 3 bases, leaving 12 bases between them.

The rearrangement links TRBV6-6 to TRBJ1-1; a possible D gene is TRBD1 (6 bases). Per the germline V gene, CDR1 is MNHNY and CDR2 is SVGAGI (reference sequence). V was cut by 4 bases and J by 0 bases, with 12 bases left in between. There are 15 residues in the CDR3. The CDR3: CASSFPRDMNTEAFF. CDR3 coding DNA: TGTGCCAGCAGTTTCCCCAGGGACATGAACACTGAAGCTTTCTTT.

The chain links TRBV7-9 to TRBJ2-6; weak D call: TRBD2 (6 bases). V lost 5 bases to trimming and J lost 9 bases, with 17 bases between them. The CDR3 is 15 amino acids. The germline V gene has CDR1 SEHNR and CDR2 FQNEAQ (reference sequence). The CDR3 bases are TGTGCCAGCAGCCCGAGATGGGGGGTTGACAACGTCCTGACTTTC. Protein product: CASSPRWGVDNVLTF.

The chain uses TRBV7-3 and TRBJ2-2; no definite D call. The ends were cut back, 5 bases at V and 0 bases at J, with 7 bases in the middle. Looked up from germline, CDR1 is SGHTA and CDR2 is FQGTGA. This CDR3 spans 14 amino acids. The CDR3 region has the DNA TGTGCCAGCAGCCCCTTCCCGAACACCGGGGAGCTGTTTTTT. It yields the protein CASSPFPNTGELFF. Full variable domain (rest looked up from reference TRBV7-3 and TRBJ2-2): GAGVSQTPSNKVTEKGKYVELRCDPISGHTALYWYRQSLGQGPEFLIYFQGTGAADDSGLPNDRFFAVRPEGSVSTLKIQRTERGDSAVYLCASSPFPNTGELFFGEGSRLTVL.

The chain is built from TRBV18 and TRBJ1-3, with D unresolved. The germline V and J ends were trimmed by 5 bases and 0 bases, with 14 bases remaining between them. The CDR3 has 16 residues. Germline CDR1 KGHSH, CDR2 LQKENI. CDR3 sequence (DNA): TGTGCCAGCTCAGCCTCCCCCCGAAGCTCTGGAAACACCATATATTTT. Its translation is CASSASPRSSGNTIYF.

The V and J genes are TRBV5-4 and TRBJ2-3; D unresolved. Trimming cost V 4 bases and J 0 bases, with 6 bases left between them. The germline CDR1 and CDR2 sequences are SGHNT and YYREEE (reference sequence). The CDR3 contains 13 residues. The CDR3 sequence: CASSATSTDTQYF. The CDR3 region has the DNA TGTGCCAGCAGCGCCACAAGCACAGATACGCAGTATTTT.

The V call is TRBV5-4, the J call TRBJ1-2; the match to TRBD1 covers 8 bases. V lost 3 bases, J lost 6 bases, and 13 bases stayed unmatched. CDR1 SGHNT and CDR2 YYREEE come from the germline V gene (reference sequence). This CDR3 is 16 amino acids long. This CDR3 reads CASSSPSGQGADGYTF. The CDR3 bases are TGTGCCAGCAGCTCGCCTAGTGGGCAGGGGGCGGATGGCTACACCTTC.

The chain is built from TRBV9 and TRBJ1-5, with D perhaps TRBD1 (6 bases). In germline, CDR1 is SGDLS, CDR2 YYNGEE. With 0 bases removed from V and 8 bases from J, the gap between germline ends came to 12 bases. The CDR3 consists of 14 residues. In DNA form, the CDR3 reads TGTGCCAGCAGCGTAGCAGGGGCGCAGGAGCCCCAGCATTTT. Amino acid sequence: CASSVAGAQEPQHF.

The chain's CDR3 is CASRYPGKDGYTF. As DNA, the CDR3 is TGTGCCAGCAGATACCCCGGGAAGGATGGCTACACCTTC. V is TRBV6-5 and J is TRBJ1-2; unclear D gene. The V end lost 6 bases, the J end lost 6 bases, and 14 bases lay between the germline ends. CDR1 is MNHEY and CDR2 is SVGAGI in the germline V gene. The CDR3 extends over 13 amino acids.

V gene TRBV10-3 combines with J gene TRBJ1-2, with TRBD1 matching 11 bases. After removal of 7 bases from V and 4 bases from J, the junction contained 5 bases not matched to a gene. CDR3 length: 14 residues. CDR1 and CDR2 (germline): ENHRY, SYGVKD. This chain's CDR3 is CAITPGQGVYGYTF. The CDR3, as DNA: TGTGCCATCACCCCGGGACAGGGGGTCTATGGCTACACCTTC.

The chain carries TRBV6-6 and TRBJ1-1, with D possibly being TRBD1 (5 bases). CDR1 is MNHNY, CDR2 SVGAGI, per germline (reference sequence). The CDR3 runs 14 residues. V dropped 2 bases and J dropped 1 base, with 8 bases sitting between them. CDR3 amino acids: CASSYRGENTEAFF. CDR3 nucleotide sequence: TGTGCCAGCAGTTACCGGGGGGAGAACACTGAAGCTTTCTTT.

V and J are TRBV19 and TRBJ2-1; 7 bases agree with TRBD1. The CDR3 runs 15 residues. Trimming took 6 bases from V and 0 from J; bases not matched to a gene: 5. Germline CDR1 LNHDA, CDR2 SQIVND (reference sequence). CDR3 in DNA: TGTGCCAGTAGCGGGGACAGCAGCTCCTACAATGAGCAGTTCTTC. This codes for CASSGDSSSYNEQFF.

The CDR3 protein is CAISVRDAYGYTF. For the CDR3, the DNA is TGTGCCATCAGTGTCAGGGACGCCTATGGCTACACCTTC. The chain uses TRBV10-3 and TRBJ1-2; a possible D gene is TRBD1 (5 bases). CDR1 and CDR2 (germline): ENHRY, SYGVKD. Trimming cost V 4 bases and J 4 bases, with 10 bases left between them. The CDR3 loop spans 13 amino acids.

V is TRBV10-2 and J is TRBJ2-7; 7 bases agree with TRBD1. Germline assignment: CDR1 WSHSY and CDR2 SAAADI. The CDR3 runs to 13 residues. With V trimmed by 5 bases and J by 3 bases, 4 bases remained unmatched. The CDR3, as DNA: TGCGCCAGCAGTCCTACAGGGGACTACGAGCAGTACTTC. It yields the protein CASSPTGDYEQYF.

This sequence joins TRBV29-1 and TRBJ1-2; D gene unclear. Trimming stripped 0 bases from V and 2 bases from J, with 10 bases between. The germline gives CDR1 SQVTM, CDR2 ANQGSEA. The CDR3 has 14 residues. The CDR3: CSVEETPPNYGYTF. The CDR3 DNA reads as TGCAGCGTTGAAGAGACACCCCCCAACTATGGCTACACCTTC.

The chain employs TRBV7-9 and TRBJ1-2, with 7 bases aligning to TRBD1. CDR1 SEHNR and CDR2 FQNEAQ come from the germline V gene (reference sequence). J lost 0 bases, V lost 5 bases, and 6 bases had no gene match. This CDR3 comprises 15 residues. As DNA, the CDR3 is TGTGCCAGCAGCGCGAGACAGGGCCCTAACTATGGCTACACCTTC. Translation gives CASSARQGPNYGYTF.

The genes are TRBV7-9 and TRBJ2-7, with D maybe TRBD2 (6 bases). There are 16 residues in the CDR3. V lost 1 base, J lost 1 base, and 14 bases lay in between. Germline lookup yields CDR1 SEHNR and CDR2 FQNEAQ (reference sequence). The CDR3, as DNA: TGTGCCAGCAGCTTAGATCCGGGACTGCCATCCTACGAGCAGTACTTC. The encoded protein is CASSLDPGLPSYEQYF.

The V call is TRBV7-8, the J call TRBJ1-2, with no clear D. Germline values: CDR1 SGHVS, CDR2 FQNEAQ. The length of the CDR3 is 15 residues. Trimming cost V 5 bases and J 2 bases, with 15 bases left between them. CDR3 bases: TGTGCCAGCAGCCCCCAGAGGGAAGGGAACTATGGCTACACCTTC. Its protein is CASSPQREGNYGYTF.

The rearrangement links TRBV7-6 to TRBJ1-2; 7 bases fit TRBD1. V was pared by 6 bases and J by 6 bases, with 13 bases of the junction left unmatched. This CDR3 comprises 15 residues. The V gene's germline CDR1 is SGHVS and CDR2 FNYEAQ. The CDR3 region is CASSQGTGTANGYTF. CDR3 nucleotide sequence: TGTGCCAGCAGTCAAGGCACCGGGACAGCGAATGGCTACACCTTC.

V and J are TRBV6-5 and TRBJ2-7, with D possibly TRBD1 on 6 matching bases. V dropped 6 bases and J dropped 0 bases, with 12 bases sitting between them. CDR1 is MNHEY and CDR2 is SVGAGI in the germline V gene. There are 14 residues in the CDR3. CDR3 protein: CASSLEGDSYEQYF. DNA for the CDR3: TGTGCCAGCAGCCTCGAGGGGGACTCCTACGAGCAGTACTTC.

This chain links TRBV7-2 with TRBJ2-7; D might be TRBD2 (5 bases). This CDR3 has 13 amino acids. V lost 3 bases, J lost 5 bases, and 11 bases lay in between. The germline V gene encodes CDR1 SGHTA and CDR2 FQGNSA. The CDR3 reads CASSLTTAHEQYF. The CDR3 coding sequence is TGTGCCAGCAGCTTGACTACGGCCCACGAGCAGTACTTC.

The rearrangement joins TRBV11-2 to TRBJ2-7; no firm D call. The ends were cut back, 3 bases at V and 5 bases at J, with 11 bases in the middle. The CDR3 length is 13 residues. Germline V gene sequence: CDR1 SGHAT, CDR2 FQNNGV. The chain's CDR3 is CASSFDRLHEQYF. The CDR3 DNA reads as TGTGCCAGCAGCTTCGATCGATTACACGAGCAGTACTTC. Drawing the rest from reference TRBV11-2 and TRBJ2-7, the complete variable domain is EAGVAQSPRYKIIEKRQSVAFWCNPISGHATLYWYQQILGQGPKLLIQFQNNGVVDDSQLPKDRFSAERLKGVDSTLKIQPAKLEDSAVYLCASSFDRLHEQYFGPGTRLTVT.

This chain links TRBV30 with TRBJ1-3, with 7 bases aligning to TRBD1. The CDR3 totals 14 residues. Germline assignment: CDR1 GTSNPN and CDR2 SVGIG (reference sequence). With 8 bases clipped from V and 2 bases from J, the junction kept 9 bases outside the gene matches. The CDR3 here is CALQGVKPGNTIYF. In DNA, the CDR3 is TGTGCCCTTCAGGGGGTCAAACCTGGAAACACCATATATTTT.

The rearrangement uses TRBV7-9 and TRBJ1-2; D gene uncertain. The CDR3 spans 14 residues. Trimming pared 0 bases from V and 0 bases from J, leaving 5 bases between. Looked up from germline, CDR1 is SEHNR and CDR2 is FQNEAQ (reference sequence). The CDR3 is CASSLAETNYGYTF. CDR3 DNA sequence: TGTGCCAGCAGCTTAGCGGAGACTAACTATGGCTACACCTTC.